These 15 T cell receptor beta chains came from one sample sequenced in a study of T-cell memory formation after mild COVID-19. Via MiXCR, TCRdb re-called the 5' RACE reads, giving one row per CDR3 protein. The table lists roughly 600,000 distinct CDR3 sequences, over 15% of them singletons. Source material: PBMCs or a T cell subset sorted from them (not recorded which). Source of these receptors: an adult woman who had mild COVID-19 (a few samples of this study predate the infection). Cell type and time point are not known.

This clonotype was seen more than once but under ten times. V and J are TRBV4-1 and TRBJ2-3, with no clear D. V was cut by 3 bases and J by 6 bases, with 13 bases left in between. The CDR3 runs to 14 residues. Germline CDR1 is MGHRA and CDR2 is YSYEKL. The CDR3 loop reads CASSQPLLGDTQYF. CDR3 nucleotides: TGCGCCAGCAGCCAGCCACTTCTTGGGGATACGCAGTATTTT.

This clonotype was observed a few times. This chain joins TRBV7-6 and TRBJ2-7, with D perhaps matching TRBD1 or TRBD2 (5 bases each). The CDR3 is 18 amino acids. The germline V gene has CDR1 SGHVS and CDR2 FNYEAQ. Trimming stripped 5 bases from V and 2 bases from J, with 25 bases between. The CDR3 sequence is CASSPGASRQGPTYEQYF. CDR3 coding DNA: TGTGCCAGCAGCCCCGGCGCTTCCCGGCAGGGACCAACCTACGAGCAGTACTTC. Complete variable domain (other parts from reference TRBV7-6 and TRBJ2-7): GAGVSQSPRYKVTKRGQDVALRCDPISGHVSLYWYRQALGQGPEFLTYFNYEAQQDKSGLPNDRFSAERPEGSISTLTIQRTEQRDSAMYRCASSPGASRQGPTYEQYFGPGTRLTVT.

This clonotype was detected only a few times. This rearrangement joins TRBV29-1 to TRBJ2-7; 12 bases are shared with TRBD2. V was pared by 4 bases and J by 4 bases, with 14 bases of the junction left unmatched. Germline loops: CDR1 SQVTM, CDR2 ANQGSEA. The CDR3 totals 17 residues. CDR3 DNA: TGCAGCGTTGGGGACCCGACTAGCGGGAGTACGGTTTACGAGCAGTACTTC. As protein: CSVGDPTSGSTVYEQYF.

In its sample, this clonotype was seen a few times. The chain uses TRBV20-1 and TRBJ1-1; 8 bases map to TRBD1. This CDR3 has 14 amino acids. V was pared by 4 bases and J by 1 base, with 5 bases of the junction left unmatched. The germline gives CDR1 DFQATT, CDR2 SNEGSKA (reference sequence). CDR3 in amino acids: CSANQGARNTEAFF. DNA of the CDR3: TGCAGTGCTAACCAGGGGGCGCGGAACACTGAAGCTTTCTTT.

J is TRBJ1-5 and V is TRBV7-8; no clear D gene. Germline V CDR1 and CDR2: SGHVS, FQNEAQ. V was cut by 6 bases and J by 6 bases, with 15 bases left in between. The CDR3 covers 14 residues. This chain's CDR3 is CASSSSTTSQPQHF. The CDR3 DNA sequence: TGTGCCAGCAGTAGTTCTACAACTAGTCAGCCCCAGCATTTT.

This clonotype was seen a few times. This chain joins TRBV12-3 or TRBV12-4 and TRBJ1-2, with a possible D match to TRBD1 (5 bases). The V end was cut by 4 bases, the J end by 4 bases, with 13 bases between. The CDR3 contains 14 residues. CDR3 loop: CASSSQGEIYGYTF. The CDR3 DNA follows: TGTGCCAGCAGTTCCCAAGGGGAAATCTATGGCTACACCTTC.

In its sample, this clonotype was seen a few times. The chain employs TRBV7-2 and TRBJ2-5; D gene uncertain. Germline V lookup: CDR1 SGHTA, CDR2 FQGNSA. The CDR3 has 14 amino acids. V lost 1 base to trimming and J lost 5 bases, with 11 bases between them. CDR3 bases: TGTGCCAGCAGCTTAGTTCGGTATGCGGAGACCCAGTACTTC. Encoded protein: CASSLVRYAETQYF.

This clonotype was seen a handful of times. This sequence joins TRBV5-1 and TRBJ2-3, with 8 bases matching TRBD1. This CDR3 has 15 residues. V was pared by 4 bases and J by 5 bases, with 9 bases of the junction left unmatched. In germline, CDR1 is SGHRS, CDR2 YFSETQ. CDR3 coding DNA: TGCGCCAGCAGCAGGGGACAGGCAGAGAAAGATACGCAGTATTTT. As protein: CASSRGQAEKDTQYF.

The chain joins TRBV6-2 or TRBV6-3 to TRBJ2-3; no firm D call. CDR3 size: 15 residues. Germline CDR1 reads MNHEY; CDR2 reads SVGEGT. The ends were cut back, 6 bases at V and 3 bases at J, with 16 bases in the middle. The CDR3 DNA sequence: TGTGCCAGCAGCACACCCGGCAGAGAGACAGATACGCAGTATTTT. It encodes CASSTPGRETDTQYF.

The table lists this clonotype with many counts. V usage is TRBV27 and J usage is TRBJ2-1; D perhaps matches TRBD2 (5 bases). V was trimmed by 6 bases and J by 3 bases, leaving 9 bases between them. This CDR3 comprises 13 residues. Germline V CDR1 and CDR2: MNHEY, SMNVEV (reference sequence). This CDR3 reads CASRQLGYNEQFF. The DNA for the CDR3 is TGTGCCAGCAGGCAACTAGGCTACAATGAGCAGTTCTTC.

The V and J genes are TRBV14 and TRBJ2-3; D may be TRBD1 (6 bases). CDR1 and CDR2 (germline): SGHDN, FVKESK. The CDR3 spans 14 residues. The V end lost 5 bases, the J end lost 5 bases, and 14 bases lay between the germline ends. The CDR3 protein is CASSSRLGGDTQYF. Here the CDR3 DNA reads TGTGCCAGCAGCTCCCGATTAGGGGGAGATACGCAGTATTTT.

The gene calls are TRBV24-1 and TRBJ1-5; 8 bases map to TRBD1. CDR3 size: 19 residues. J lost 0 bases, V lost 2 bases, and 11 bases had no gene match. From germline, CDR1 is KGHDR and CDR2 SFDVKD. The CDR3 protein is CATSDSGTGRGYSNQPQHF. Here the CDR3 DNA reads TGTGCCACCAGTGATTCCGGGACAGGTAGGGGATATAGCAATCAGCCCCAGCATTTT.

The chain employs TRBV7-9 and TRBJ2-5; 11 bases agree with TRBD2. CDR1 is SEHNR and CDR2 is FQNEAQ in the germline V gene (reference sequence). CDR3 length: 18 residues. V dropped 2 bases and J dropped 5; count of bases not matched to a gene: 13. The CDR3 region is CASSLRSGLAGGGETQYF. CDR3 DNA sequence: TGTGCCAGCAGCTTACGCTCGGGGCTAGCGGGAGGCGGGGAGACCCAGTACTTC.

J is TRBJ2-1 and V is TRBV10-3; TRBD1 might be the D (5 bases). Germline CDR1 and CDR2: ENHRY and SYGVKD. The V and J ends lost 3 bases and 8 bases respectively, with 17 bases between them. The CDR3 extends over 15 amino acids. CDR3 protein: CAISDPAGRSYEQFF. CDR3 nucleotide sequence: TGTGCCATCAGTGATCCGGCAGGGCGTAGCTATGAGCAGTTCTTC.

The DNA of the CDR3 is TGTGCCAGCAGTGAAGAGGCAGCGGGAGTTGAGCAGTTCTTC. It specifies CASSEEAAGVEQFF. The V call is TRBV6-1, the J call TRBJ2-1; TRBD2 matches 8 bases. Germline loops: CDR1 MNHNS, CDR2 SASEGT. J gave up 9 bases and V 1 base, and 5 bases lay outside the gene matches. CDR3 length: 14 residues.